This T cell receptor (beta chain) was retrieved from a study of early T cells in non-severe SARS-CoV-2 infection. Germline V gene data show CDR1 as SGHRS and CDR2 as YFSETQ. The CDR3 is made up of 15 amino acids. Trimming took 0 bases from V and 0 from J, leaving 9 bases between them. A single record per CDR3 protein comes from TCRdb applying MiXCR to the 5' RACE reads. The sample consists of approximately 71,000 distinct CDR3 sequences, 12% of them appearing once. This clonotype was detected many times. The specimen was whole blood. The sequence was obtained from an adult who was a healthcare worker with PCR-confirmed SARS-CoV-2 infection or an uninfected control (not recorded which). The V call is TRBV5-1, the J call TRBJ1-1; no clear D. CDR3 region: CASSLEVGMNTEAFF. The CDR3 DNA reads as TGCGCCAGCAGCTTGGAGGTAGGGATGAACACTGAAGCTTTCTTT.